Shown below are 3 T cell receptor beta chains from a single sample sequenced in a study of blood T cell repertoires in COVID-19 (TCRdb year 2020). Library method: the immunoSEQ multiplex PCR assay. The source is immuneACCESS, and TCRdb retained only in-frame sequences with V and J called. Part of the clones is not carried over; for the studies checked, unresolved V genes explain less than half of this, and the remainder is unexplained. The sample table records 29,000 or so clones; roughly nine tenths of these occur just once. The top ten clones comprise roughly 4% of the sample. Source material: peripheral blood. The source of these receptors is a human donor in a cohort sampled during active COVID-19.

This clone was found once. The gene calls are TRBV10-3 and TRBJ1-1, with D perhaps matching TRBD1 (6 bases). The V gene lost 3 bases and the J gene lost 6 bases, with 11 bases spanning the gap. CDR1 is ENHRY, CDR2 SYGVKD, per germline. CDR3 length: 13 residues. The CDR3 region is CAISDAGAAEAFF. The CDR3, as DNA: TGTGCCATCAGTGACGCAGGGGCCGCTGAAGCTTTCTTT.

The chain uses TRBV19 and TRBJ1-5; a weak D match, TRBD1 (5 bases). CDR3 length: 14 residues. V was clipped by 6 bases and J by 4 bases, with 13 bases between them. Germline CDR1 is LNHDA and CDR2 is SQIVND (reference sequence). The DNA of the CDR3 is TGTGCCAGTAGGATGAGGGAGGGGAATCAGCCCCAGCATTTT. The encoded protein is CASRMREGNQPQHF.

This clone was counted a single time. The V call is TRBV18, the J call TRBJ1-2, with 8 positions matching TRBD1. The CDR3 has 17 amino acids. Per the germline V gene, CDR1 is KGHSH and CDR2 is LQKENI. J was trimmed by 4 bases and V by 2 bases; bases with no gene match: 12. CDR3 loop: CASSPALDRAISYGYTF. The CDR3 DNA sequence: TGTGCCAGCTCACCAGCCTTGGACAGGGCCATAAGCTATGGCTACACCTTC.